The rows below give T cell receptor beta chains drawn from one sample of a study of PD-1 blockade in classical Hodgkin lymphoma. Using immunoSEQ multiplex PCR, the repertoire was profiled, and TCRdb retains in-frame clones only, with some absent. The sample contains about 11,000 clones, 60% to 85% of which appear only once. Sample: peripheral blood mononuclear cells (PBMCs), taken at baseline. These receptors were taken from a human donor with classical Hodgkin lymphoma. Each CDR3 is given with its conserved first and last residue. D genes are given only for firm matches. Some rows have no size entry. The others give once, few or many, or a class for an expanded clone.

CDR3aa: CASSPEGTSWYEQYF
CDR3nt: TGTGCCAGCTCTCCGGAAGGGACTAGCTGGTACGAGCAGTACTTC
j_gene: TRBJ2-7
abundance: few
v_gene: TRBV18
d_gene: TRBD2
len: 15

CDR3aa: CASRSTGFGYGYTF
CDR3nt: TGCGCCAGCAGGTCGACAGGGTTCGGCTATGGCTACACCTTC
j_gene: TRBJ1-2
abundance: .
v_gene: TRBV5-1
d_gene: TRBD1
len: 14

CDR3aa: CAAGGTPTYEQYF
CDR3nt: TGTGCCGCCGGGGGGACTCCAACCTACGAGCAGTACTTC
j_gene: TRBJ2-7
abundance: once
v_gene: TRBV12-1
d_gene: .
len: 13

CDR3aa: CASSQAGQNDEQFF
CDR3nt: TGCGCCAGCAGCCAAGCCGGACAGAACGATGAGCAGTTCTTC
j_gene: TRBJ2-1
abundance: once
v_gene: TRBV4-1
d_gene: .
len: 14

CDR3aa: CATSRDRSDRGTDTQYF
CDR3nt: TGTGCCACCAGCAGAGATAGGTCGGACAGAGGCACAGATACGCAGTATTTT
j_gene: TRBJ2-3
abundance: once
v_gene: TRBV15
d_gene: .
len: 17

CDR3aa: CASSPRPLMETQYF
CDR3nt: TGTGCCAGCAGCCCCAGACCACTTATGGAGACCCAGTACTTC
j_gene: TRBJ2-5
abundance: .
v_gene: TRBV5-5
d_gene: .
len: 14

CDR3aa: CASSLGRNTGELFF
CDR3nt: TGTGCCAGCAGTTTAGGTCGGAACACCGGGGAGCTGTTTTTT
j_gene: TRBJ2-2
abundance: .
v_gene: TRBV6-5
d_gene: .
len: 14

CDR3aa: CASSPRDGHFPDEQYF
CDR3nt: TGTGCCAGCAGCCCGAGGGACGGCCATTTCCCTGACGAGCAGTACTTC
j_gene: TRBJ2-7
abundance: .
v_gene: TRBV11-2
d_gene: .
len: 16

CDR3aa: CATSLQGGSEKLFF
CDR3nt: TGTGCCACCAGCCTACAGGGAGGAAGCGAAAAACTGTTTTTT
j_gene: TRBJ1-4
abundance: .
v_gene: TRBV15
d_gene: .
len: 14

CDR3aa: CASSEYLGGNEQYF
CDR3nt: TGTGCCAGCAGTGAATACTTGGGCGGAAACGAGCAGTACTTC
j_gene: TRBJ2-7
abundance: .
v_gene: TRBV6-1
d_gene: .
len: 14

CDR3aa: CASRRQTPTQYF
CDR3nt: TGTGCCAGCAGGAGGCAGACTCCGACCCAGTACTTC
j_gene: TRBJ2-5
abundance: .
v_gene: TRBV6-1
d_gene: .
len: 12

CDR3aa: CASSYGAGARYNEQFF
CDR3nt: TGTGCCAGCAGTTATGGGGCGGGAGCTCGTTACAATGAGCAGTTCTTC
j_gene: TRBJ2-1
abundance: .
v_gene: TRBV6-9
d_gene: TRBD2
len: 16

CDR3aa: CASSLDVEQETQYF
CDR3nt: TGTGCCAGCAGCTTAGATGTGGAGCAAGAGACCCAGTACTTC
j_gene: TRBJ2-5
abundance: .
v_gene: TRBV7-9
d_gene: .
len: 14

CDR3aa: CASSSLGTGYEQYF
CDR3nt: TGCGCCAGCAGCTCCCTAGGGACAGGCTACGAGCAGTACTTC
j_gene: TRBJ2-7
abundance: few
v_gene: TRBV5-1
d_gene: TRBD1
len: 14

CDR3aa: CASSSRVLTSYEQYF
CDR3nt: TGTGCCAGCAGCTCTCGGGTCCTTACATCCTACGAGCAGTACTTC
j_gene: TRBJ2-7
abundance: .
v_gene: TRBV5-4
d_gene: .
len: 15

CDR3aa: CASSTTTSGANVLTF
CDR3nt: TGTGCCAGTAGTACGACTACGTCTGGGGCCAACGTCCTGACTTTC
j_gene: TRBJ2-6
abundance: .
v_gene: TRBV19
d_gene: .
len: 15

CDR3aa: CASSVGQGTEQFF
CDR3nt: TGTGCCAGCAGCGTGGGACAGGGAACTGAGCAGTTCTTC
j_gene: TRBJ2-1
abundance: .
v_gene: TRBV7-7
d_gene: TRBD1
len: 13

CDR3aa: CASDRDTYEQYF
CDR3nt: TGTGCCAGCGACAGGGACACCTACGAGCAGTACTTC
j_gene: TRBJ2-7
abundance: once
v_gene: TRBV7-9
d_gene: TRBD1
len: 12

CDR3aa: CASSFIAGGGTDTQYF
CDR3nt: TGTGCCAGCAGCTTTATTGCAGGGGGCGGCACAGATACGCAGTATTTT
j_gene: TRBJ2-3
abundance: .
v_gene: TRBV7-8
d_gene: TRBD1
len: 16

CDR3aa: CATSKPGTSQETQYF
CDR3nt: TGTGCCACCAGCAAACCGGGGACTAGTCAAGAGACCCAGTACTTC
j_gene: TRBJ2-5
abundance: few
v_gene: TRBV15
d_gene: TRBD2
len: 15

CDR3aa: CASSTWTSETGELFF
CDR3nt: TGCGCCAGCAGCACCTGGACTAGCGAGACCGGGGAGCTGTTTTTT
j_gene: TRBJ2-2
abundance: .
v_gene: TRBV5-1
d_gene: TRBD2
len: 15

CDR3aa: CSVLTGLDYGYTF
CDR3nt: TGCAGCGTCCTGACGGGGCTGGACTATGGCTACACCTTC
j_gene: TRBJ1-2
abundance: .
v_gene: TRBV29-1
d_gene: .
len: 13

CDR3aa: CASSVVGGTGHTDTQYF
CDR3nt: TGTGCCAGCAGCGTAGTAGGTGGGACAGGGCACACAGATACGCAGTATTTT
j_gene: TRBJ2-3
abundance: .
v_gene: TRBV9
d_gene: TRBD1
len: 17

CDR3aa: CATRDRSTDTQYF
CDR3nt: TGTGCCACCCGGGACAGAAGCACAGATACGCAGTATTTT
j_gene: TRBJ2-3
abundance: .
v_gene: TRBV15
d_gene: TRBD1
len: 13

CDR3aa: CASNEIPGLRTAIYEQYF
CDR3nt: TGTGCCAGCAACGAAATACCGGGACTTCGAACGGCTATCTACGAGCAGTACTTC
j_gene: TRBJ2-7
abundance: .
v_gene: TRBV21-1
d_gene: .
len: 18

CDR3aa: CASSLWSGTTDYEQYF
CDR3nt: TGTGCCAGCAGCTTATGGTCCGGGACCACGGATTACGAGCAGTACTTC
j_gene: TRBJ2-7
abundance: .
v_gene: TRBV7-9
d_gene: .
len: 16

CDR3aa: CASSSGQVYEQYF
CDR3nt: TGTGCCAGCAGCTCGGGACAGGTCTACGAGCAGTACTTC
j_gene: TRBJ2-7
abundance: .
v_gene: TRBV13
d_gene: TRBD1
len: 13

CDR3aa: CASSRLGTGVFGANVLTF
CDR3nt: TGTGCCAGCAGTCGCCTCGGGACAGGGGTTTTTGGGGCCAACGTCCTGACTTTC
j_gene: TRBJ2-6
abundance: .
v_gene: TRBV28
d_gene: TRBD1
len: 18

CDR3aa: CASDLGVPETQYF
CDR3nt: TGTGCCAGCGATTTGGGAGTTCCGGAGACCCAGTACTTC
j_gene: TRBJ2-5
abundance: .
v_gene: TRBV6-1
d_gene: .
len: 13

CDR3aa: CASRSGTDNTEAFF
CDR3nt: TGTGCCAGCAGGAGCGGGACAGACAACACTGAAGCTTTCTTT
j_gene: TRBJ1-1
abundance: .
v_gene: TRBV12-1
d_gene: .
len: 14

CDR3aa: CSVEDSLLAGELFF
CDR3nt: TGCAGCGTTGAAGATTCCCTACTAGCCGGGGAGCTGTTTTTT
j_gene: TRBJ2-2
abundance: .
v_gene: TRBV29-1
d_gene: .
len: 14

CDR3aa: CASSVSNRAASGSPFSGTDTQYF
CDR3nt: TGTGCCAGCAGCGTTTCAAATCGGGCGGCTAGCGGGAGCCCCTTTTCGGGCACAGATACGCAGTATTTT
j_gene: TRBJ2-3
abundance: .
v_gene: TRBV9
d_gene: TRBD2
len: 23

CDR3aa: CASSVPSGSPGELFF
CDR3nt: TGTGCCAGCAGCGTACCTAGCGGGAGTCCCGGGGAGCTGTTTTTT
j_gene: TRBJ2-2
abundance: once
v_gene: TRBV9
d_gene: TRBD2
len: 15

CDR3aa: CASSDTGVTEAFF
CDR3nt: TGTGCCAGCAGTGACACAGGGGTGACTGAAGCTTTCTTT
j_gene: TRBJ1-1
abundance: .
v_gene: TRBV6-5
d_gene: TRBD1
len: 13

CDR3aa: CASSSSGREQFF
CDR3nt: TGCGCCAGCAGTTCAAGCGGGAGGGAGCAGTTCTTC
j_gene: TRBJ2-1
abundance: .
v_gene: TRBV10-2
d_gene: TRBD2
len: 12

CDR3aa: CASRDSPTAYQPQHF
CDR3nt: TGTGCCAGCAGAGACAGCCCGACAGCCTATCAGCCCCAGCATTTT
j_gene: TRBJ1-5
abundance: few
v_gene: TRBV6-1
d_gene: .
len: 15

CDR3aa: CASSPGQGNTDTQYF
CDR3nt: TGCGCCAGCAGCCCGGGACAGGGAAACACAGATACGCAGTATTTT
j_gene: TRBJ2-3
abundance: .
v_gene: TRBV5-1
d_gene: TRBD1
len: 15

CDR3aa: CASSLVRTPIYGANVLTF
CDR3nt: TGCGCCAGCAGCTTGGTTCGGACACCGATATATGGGGCCAACGTCCTGACTTTC
j_gene: TRBJ2-6
abundance: .
v_gene: TRBV5-1
d_gene: .
len: 18

CDR3aa: CASSEEAEGPNTGELFF
CDR3nt: TGTGCCAGCAGTGAAGAGGCGGAGGGGCCTAACACCGGGGAGCTGTTTTTT
j_gene: TRBJ2-2
abundance: .
v_gene: TRBV2
d_gene: .
len: 17

CDR3aa: CSVVSSRYEQYF
CDR3nt: TGCAGCGTTGTGTCTAGTCGCTACGAGCAGTACTTC
j_gene: TRBJ2-7
abundance: once
v_gene: TRBV29-1
d_gene: .
len: 12

CDR3aa: CASSLPERTYEQYF
CDR3nt: TGCGCCAGCAGCCTGCCGGAGCGCACCTACGAGCAGTACTTC
j_gene: TRBJ2-7
abundance: .
v_gene: TRBV5-1
d_gene: .
len: 14

CDR3aa: CASSLLWGMGFGYTF
CDR3nt: TGTGCCAGCAGCTTGTTGTGGGGTATGGGGTTTGGCTACACCTTC
j_gene: TRBJ1-2
abundance: .
v_gene: TRBV5-6
d_gene: .
len: 15

CDR3aa: CASSIKRQGGKVYEQYF
CDR3nt: TGTGCCAGTAGTATAAAGCGACAGGGAGGTAAAGTCTACGAGCAGTACTTC
j_gene: TRBJ2-7
abundance: .
v_gene: TRBV19
d_gene: .
len: 17

CDR3aa: CASSSRVKGTDTQYF
CDR3nt: TGTGCCAGCAGTTCCAGGGTTAAGGGCACAGATACGCAGTATTTT
j_gene: TRBJ2-3
abundance: once
v_gene: TRBV27
d_gene: .
len: 15

CDR3aa: CASTSGSNNEQFF
CDR3nt: TGTGCTAGTACTAGCGGGAGCAACAATGAGCAGTTCTTC
j_gene: TRBJ2-1
abundance: once
v_gene: TRBV12-5
d_gene: TRBD2
len: 13

CDR3aa: CATSREGQHNQPQHF
CDR3nt: TGTGCCACCAGCAGAGAAGGGCAGCATAATCAGCCCCAGCATTTT
j_gene: TRBJ1-5
abundance: .
v_gene: TRBV15
d_gene: .
len: 15

CDR3aa: CASSFGQGVYEQYF
CDR3nt: TGTGCCAGCAGCTTTGGACAGGGGGTCTACGAGCAGTACTTC
j_gene: TRBJ2-7
abundance: .
v_gene: TRBV5-5
d_gene: TRBD1
len: 14

CDR3aa: CASSVTRDRGRPNYGYTF
CDR3nt: TGTGCCAGCAGCGTAACTAGGGACAGGGGGAGACCTAACTATGGCTACACCTTC
j_gene: TRBJ1-2
abundance: .
v_gene: TRBV9
d_gene: TRBD1
len: 18